These 25 T cell receptor beta chains originate from one sample sequenced in a study of cytomegalovirus exposure and HLA in healthy donors listed by TCRdb under 2017. The library was made by the immunoSEQ multiplex PCR assay. A mixture of 60 forward primers for TCR Vbeta segments and 13 reverse primers for TCR Jbeta segments was used in the multiplex PCR. TCRdb provides this immuneACCESS table in a form limited to in-frame rearrangements. Some clones are lacking; in checked studies, under half of them reflect an unresolved V gene, and why the rest are absent is not known. For this sample there are about 170,000 clones; 60% to 85% appear just once. Jointly, the top ten make up less than 0.9% of the sample. The material sequenced was PBMCs. These TCRs come from a female donor in good health and CMV-seronegative.

The V and J genes are TRBV6-5 and TRBJ2-3; a possible D gene is TRBD2 (6 bases). This CDR3 is built from 16 residues. Germline V lookup: CDR1 MNHEY, CDR2 SVGAGI. The germline V and J ends were trimmed by 2 bases and 5 bases, with 17 bases remaining between them. The CDR3 loop is CASSYVGGPKGDTQYF. The CDR3 nucleotides are TGTGCCAGCAGTTACGTGGGGGGACCGAAGGGAGATACGCAGTATTTT.

This clone has just a few counts. This chain links TRBV6-1 with TRBJ1-1, with D unclear. Germline CDR1 reads MNHNS; CDR2 reads SASEGT. The CDR3 sequence is 14 residues long. V lost 5 bases, J lost 0 bases, and 10 bases lay in between. CDR3 coding DNA: TGTGCCAGCAGTATACAGATAATGAACACTGAAGCTTTCTTT. It translates to CASSIQIMNTEAFF.

V gene TRBV10-1 combines with J gene TRBJ1-3; a possible D gene is TRBD1 (6 bases). V shed 7 bases and J shed 3 bases, with 16 bases lying between them. The CDR3 runs 15 residues. Germline CDR1 WNHNN, CDR2 SYGVQD (reference sequence). Here the CDR3 DNA reads TGCGCCAGCAACCTCTCAGGGGAAGGTGGAAACACCATATATTTT. Amino acid sequence: CASNLSGEGGNTIYF.

The sample holds one count of this clone. This chain links TRBV29-1 with TRBJ2-3, with 12 bases fitting TRBD1. Germline CDR1 SQVTM, CDR2 ANQGSEA. The length of the CDR3 is 16 residues. The V and J ends lost 1 base and 3 bases, in that order; junction bases with no gene match: 5. The chain's CDR3 is CSVEGGQGALTDTQYF. The CDR3 DNA reads TGCAGCGTTGAAGGGGGACAGGGGGCTTTGACAGATACGCAGTATTTT.

The chain is built from TRBV4-3 and TRBJ2-1, with D possibly being TRBD2 (7 bases). Per the germline V gene, CDR1 is LGHNA and CDR2 is YSLEER. The V and J ends lost 3 bases and 9 bases respectively, with 15 bases between them. The CDR3 has 14 amino acids. The DNA for the CDR3 is TGCGCCAGCAGCCAGGAAGGGGGGGGGAGTGAGCAGTTCTTC. This gives the protein CASSQEGGGSEQFF.

The V call is TRBV4-1, the J call TRBJ1-6; no clear D. The CDR3 sequence is 13 residues long. From germline, CDR1 is MGHRA and CDR2 YSYEKL. V was clipped by 0 bases and J by 9 bases, with 6 bases between them. The CDR3, as DNA: TGCGCCAGCAGCCAAGACATTCCTTCACCCCTCCACTTT. Protein sequence: CASSQDIPSPLHF.

The rearrangement links TRBV19 to TRBJ2-2; TRBD2 agrees at 8 bases. The V gene's germline CDR1 is LNHDA and CDR2 SQIVND (reference sequence). This CDR3 has 14 residues. With 10 bases clipped from V and 1 base from J, the junction kept 5 bases outside the gene matches. CDR3 loop: CATTAGGNTGELFF. The DNA of the CDR3 is TGTGCCACGACCGCGGGAGGGAACACCGGGGAGCTGTTTTTT.

The chain joins TRBV5-1 to TRBJ2-3, with 12 bases aligning to TRBD2. Germline values: CDR1 SGHRS, CDR2 YFSETQ. The V gene end was trimmed by 4 bases and the J gene end by 5 bases; junction bases not matched to a gene: 5. This CDR3 is built from 15 residues. The CDR3 DNA sequence: TGCGCCAGCAGCCGCACGGGACTAGCGGGAGATACGCAGTATTTT. Translated, it gives CASSRTGLAGDTQYF.

This clone was detected only a few times. The CDR3 sequence is CASSDSNLSGRIAKNIQYF. CDR3 DNA sequence: TGTGCCAGCAGTGACTCGAATCTTAGCGGGAGGATAGCCAAAAACATTCAGTACTTC. The rearrangement uses TRBV6-4 and TRBJ2-4, with 10 bases identical to TRBD2. This CDR3 spans 19 amino acids. From germline, CDR1 is MRHNA and CDR2 SNTAGT. Trimming cost V 0 bases and J 0 bases; bases outside gene matches: 8.

V is TRBV19 and J is TRBJ2-1, with a possible D match to TRBD2 (6 bases). The germline V and J ends were trimmed by 0 bases and 9 bases, with 12 bases remaining between them. CDR3 length: 14 amino acids. Germline CDR1 and CDR2: LNHDA and SQIVND (reference sequence). The CDR3 loop reads CASSIDSGVAEQFF. The CDR3 DNA is TGTGCCAGTAGTATAGACTCGGGGGTTGCTGAGCAGTTCTTC.

The rearrangement joins TRBV7-9 to TRBJ2-2, with D hard to call. Germline CDR1 and CDR2: SEHNR and FQNEAQ (reference sequence). The V and J ends lost 3 bases and 6 bases respectively, with 5 bases between them. This CDR3 contains 12 residues. The CDR3 nucleotides read TGTGCCAGCAGCTTCTATCCCGGGGAGCTGTTTTTT. This gives the protein CASSFYPGELFF.

The genes are TRBV11-1 and TRBJ1-4; TRBD1 might be the D (5 bases). From germline, CDR1 is SGHAT and CDR2 FQDESV (reference sequence). V dropped 5 bases and J dropped 5 bases, with 6 bases sitting between them. The CDR3 is made up of 12 amino acids. CDR3 protein: CASSGANEKLFF. The CDR3 DNA sequence: TGTGCCAGCAGCGGGGCGAATGAAAAACTGTTTTTT.

The CDR3 is CATSTTSGPYEQYF. CDR3 DNA sequence: TGTGCCACCAGCACAACTAGCGGACCCTACGAGCAGTACTTC. The rearrangement links TRBV15 to TRBJ2-7; 8 nucleotides line up with TRBD2. Losses at the gene ends were 4 bases for V and 2 bases for J; bases not matched to a gene: 4. CDR1 and CDR2 (germline): LNHNV, YYDKDF (reference sequence). The CDR3 totals 14 residues.

This chain uses TRBV9 with TRBJ2-1; 8 bases map to TRBD2. Germline V CDR1 and CDR2: SGDLS, YYNGEE. The V segment lost 7 bases and the J segment 0 bases; nucleotides outside the gene matches: 6. There are 15 residues in the CDR3. CDR3 sequence reads: CASRGGESSYNEQFF. The CDR3 nucleotides read TGTGCCAGCCGGGGGGGTGAAAGCTCCTACAATGAGCAGTTCTTC.

The chain links TRBV19 to TRBJ1-6; D is perhaps TRBD1 (6 bases). From germline, CDR1 is LNHDA and CDR2 SQIVND (reference sequence). The V gene lost 7 bases and the J gene lost 9 bases, with 22 bases spanning the gap. This CDR3 contains 16 residues. In nucleotides, the CDR3 is TGTGCCAGTAATCCGACAGGTTCTAGGAGACTTTCACCCCTCCACTTT. This gives the protein CASNPTGSRRLSPLHF.

The genes are TRBV7-8 and TRBJ1-5; tentatively, D is TRBD1 (5 bases). The length of the CDR3 is 16 residues. CDR1 and CDR2 (germline): SGHVS, FQNEAQ. The germline V and J ends were trimmed by 0 bases and 7 bases, with 16 bases remaining between them. The CDR3 region is CASSLAVAGGSQPQHF. In nucleotides, the CDR3 is TGTGCCAGCAGCTTAGCGGTGGCCGGGGGTAGCCAGCCCCAGCATTTT.

The chain employs TRBV27 and TRBJ2-5; TRBD2 matches at 7 bases. In germline, CDR1 is MNHEY, CDR2 SMNVEV (reference sequence). The CDR3 consists of 13 residues. J gave up 4 bases and V 8 bases, and 7 bases lay outside the gene matches. This CDR3 reads CASRDYRGETQYF. The CDR3 nucleotides read TGTGCCAGCCGGGACTATCGAGGAGAGACCCAGTACTTC.

This clone has a handful of counts. The chain is built from TRBV7-8 and TRBJ2-3, with D possibly being TRBD1 (6 bases). CDR3 size: 13 residues. Per germline, CDR1 SGHVS and CDR2 FQNEAQ. Trimming pared 7 bases from V and 2 bases from J, leaving 10 bases between. The CDR3 region has the DNA TGTGCCAGCAATAGGGGGAACACAGATACGCAGTATTTT. As protein: CASNRGNTDTQYF.

V and J are TRBV18 and TRBJ2-3, with D perhaps matching TRBD1 (6 bases). This CDR3 spans 15 amino acids. Trimming removed 6 bases from V and 6 bases from J, with 19 bases in between. Looked up from germline, CDR1 is KGHSH and CDR2 is LQKENI. CDR3 loop: CASSLAQGTPDTQYF. DNA of the CDR3: TGTGCCAGCTCCCTGGCGCAGGGGACGCCTGATACGCAGTATTTT.

The V gene is TRBV28, the J gene TRBJ1-5; D is unclear. Per the germline V gene, CDR1 is MDHEN and CDR2 is SYDVKM. The CDR3 has 20 residues. Trimming stripped 1 base from V and 0 bases from J, with 22 bases between. CDR3 residues: CASSLFRARPGKYSNQPQHF. The CDR3 bases are TGTGCCAGCAGTTTATTCAGAGCCCGCCCGGGGAAATATAGCAATCAGCCCCAGCATTTT.

The gene calls are TRBV4-3 and TRBJ2-1; D might be TRBD2 (5 bases). Trimming cost V 0 bases and J 4 bases, with 10 bases left between them. Germline CDR1 and CDR2: LGHNA and YSLEER. The CDR3 spans 15 residues. The CDR3 bases are TGCGCCAGCAGCCAAGACGGGAATAGATACAATGAGCAGTTCTTC. Translated: CASSQDGNRYNEQFF.

With regard to this clone: At one boundary the junction diverges from the germline segment, which might be a read error. Other DNA sequences in this specimen translate into the identical CDR3. The genes are TRBV30 and TRBJ1-2; TRBD1 matches at 7 bases. CDR3 length equals 12 residues. The germline gives CDR1 GTSNPN, CDR2 SVGIG (reference sequence). Here the CDR3 reads CAWSRDSYGYTF. The DNA for the CDR3 is TGTGCCTGGAGTCGGGACAGCTATGGCTATACCTTC.

The CDR3 nucleotides are TGTGCCAGCAGCGTAGATTTGTTTGGCGGGGGGGATAATGAGCAGTTCTTC. This translates into CASSVDLFGGGDNEQFF. The V call is TRBV9, the J call TRBJ2-1; 9 bases are a match to TRBD2. Looked up from germline, CDR1 is SGDLS and CDR2 is YYNGEE. This CDR3 region has 17 residues. With V trimmed by 0 bases and J by 7 bases, 11 bases remained unmatched.

The gene calls are TRBV4-3 and TRBJ2-7, with TRBD2 matching 7 bases. The CDR3 runs 16 residues. Losses at the gene ends were 1 base for V and 5 bases for J; bases not matched to a gene: 11. Germline V gene data show CDR1 as LGHNA and CDR2 as YSLEER. This CDR3 reads CASSQGGGRGGHEQYF. In nucleotides, the CDR3 is TGCGCCAGCAGCCAAGGGGGAGGGAGGGGTGGCCACGAGCAGTACTTC.

The J gene is TRBJ1-4, the V gene TRBV27; weak D call: TRBD1 (5 bases). This CDR3 has 15 amino acids. Looked up from germline, CDR1 is MNHEY and CDR2 is SMNVEV (reference sequence). Trimming pared 1 base from V and 10 bases from J, leaving 16 bases between. The CDR3 DNA sequence: TGTGCCAGCAGTTTATGGGGCATCGGGCGCGTAAAACTGTTTTTT. Encoded protein: CASSLWGIGRVKLFF. Variable domain in full (rest from reference TRBV27 and TRBJ1-4): EAQVTQNPRYLITVTGKKLTVTCSQNMNHEYMSWYRQDPGLGLRQIYYSMNVEVTDKGDVPEGYKVSRKEKRNFPLILESPSPNQTSLYFCASSLWGIGRVKLFFGSGTQLSVL.